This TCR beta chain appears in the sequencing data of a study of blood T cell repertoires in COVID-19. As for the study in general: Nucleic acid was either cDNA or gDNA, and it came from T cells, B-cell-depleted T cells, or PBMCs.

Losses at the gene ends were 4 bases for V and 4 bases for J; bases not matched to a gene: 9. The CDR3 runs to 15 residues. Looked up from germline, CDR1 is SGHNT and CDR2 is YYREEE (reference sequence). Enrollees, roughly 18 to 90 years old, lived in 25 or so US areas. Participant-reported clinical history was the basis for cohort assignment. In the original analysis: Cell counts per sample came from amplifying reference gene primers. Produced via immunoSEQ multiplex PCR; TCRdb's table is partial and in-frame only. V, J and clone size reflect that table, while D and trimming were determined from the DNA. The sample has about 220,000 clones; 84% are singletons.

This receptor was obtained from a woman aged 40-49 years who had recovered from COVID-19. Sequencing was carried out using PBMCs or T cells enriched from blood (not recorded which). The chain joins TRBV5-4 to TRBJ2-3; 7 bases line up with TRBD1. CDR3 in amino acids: CASSPDRAVPDTQYF. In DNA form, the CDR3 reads TGTGCCAGCAGCCCTGACAGGGCGGTGCCAGATACGCAGTATTTT.